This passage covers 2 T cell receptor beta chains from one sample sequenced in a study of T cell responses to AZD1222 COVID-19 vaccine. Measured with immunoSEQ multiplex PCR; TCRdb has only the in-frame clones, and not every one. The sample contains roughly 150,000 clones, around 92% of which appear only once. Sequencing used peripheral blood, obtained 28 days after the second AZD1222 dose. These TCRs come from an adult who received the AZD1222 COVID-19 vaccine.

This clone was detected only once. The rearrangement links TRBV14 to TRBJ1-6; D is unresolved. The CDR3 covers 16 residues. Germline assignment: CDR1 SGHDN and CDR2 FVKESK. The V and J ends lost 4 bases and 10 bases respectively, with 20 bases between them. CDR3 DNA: TGTGCCAGCAGCCCCCGCCAGGCCACTTGGAGGTCACCCCTCCACTTT. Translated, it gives CASSPRQATWRSPLHF.

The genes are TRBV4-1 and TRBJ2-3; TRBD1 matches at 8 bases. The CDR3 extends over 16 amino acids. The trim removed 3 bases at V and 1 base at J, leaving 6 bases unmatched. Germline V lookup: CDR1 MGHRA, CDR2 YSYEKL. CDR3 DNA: TGCGCCAGCAGCCAGCATCCGGGACAGGGCACAGATACGCAGTATTTT. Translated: CASSQHPGQGTDTQYF.